Sequencing of this TCR beta chain was carried out in a study of T-cell memory formation after mild COVID-19. Study details: In these data, TCR clusters were largely donor specific. General observations from the study: Memory sampled before infection contained some responding clones, suggesting cross-reactive memory joined. Day 15 to 85 contracting clones showed balanced CD4/CD8; later expanders leaned CD4+. Researchers report contracting CD4+ clones mostly in CM and EM, with CD8+ clones in EMRA.

From the 5' RACE reads, TCRdb called clonotypes with MiXCR, one entry per CDR3 protein. The sample carries fewer than 350,000 distinct CDR3 sequences, about a sixth recorded once. The length of the CDR3 is 12 residues. Trimming removed 4 bases from V and 4 bases from J, with 8 bases in between. Germline V gene lookup returns CDR1 SGHKS and CDR2 YYEKEE (reference sequence). In this sample, this clonotype turned up once. Its antigen is not known. The chain carries TRBV5-5 and TRBJ1-1; D is unresolved. The source is a man younger than 30 who had mild COVID-19 (a few samples of this study predate the infection). Cell type and time point are not known. The sample taken for sequencing was PBMCs or a T cell subset sorted from them (not recorded which). CDR3 protein: CASSRRPTEAFF. CDR3 coding DNA: TGTGCCAGCAGCCGTAGACCCACTGAAGCTTTCTTT.